These T cell receptor beta chains were read from a single sample in a study of CD8 T cells in ankylosing spondylitis. TCRdb reprocessed the 5' RACE reads with MiXCR, giving one entry per CDR3 protein. The data hold a few hundred thousand distinct CDR3 sequences, with about a sixth observed a single time. Sequencing input: blood, either unsorted or a sorted T cell fraction (not recorded which). All receptors come from a male donor with ankylosing spondylitis. Each CDR3 is given with its conserved first and last residue. Each record gives: D gene, clone size, V gene, J gene, CDR3 protein, CDR3 DNA. D genes are given only for firm matches. Size is stated for part of the rows, as once, few or many counts, or as a class when the clone is expanded.

TRBD2,.,TRBV3-1,TRBJ2-7,CASSHGLASSYEQYF,TGTGCCAGCAGCCATGGACTAGCGAGCTCCTACGAGCAGTACTTC
TRBD1,few,TRBV29-1,TRBJ2-7,CSVNSGQGTNEQYF,TGCAGCGTGAACTCGGGACAGGGGACAAACGAGCAGTACTTC
.,few,TRBV10-3,TRBJ2-1,CAITQGDSYNEQFF,TGTGCCATCACCCAGGGAGACTCCTACAATGAGCAGTTCTTC
.,.,TRBV10-3,TRBJ2-7,CAIRGGRFQAYEQYF,TGTGCCATCAGGGGGGGGCGGTTTCAGGCCTACGAGCAGTACTTC
.,.,TRBV5-4,TRBJ2-5,CASSLWQGTLQETQYF,TGTGCCAGCAGCTTGTGGCAGGGGACCCTCCAAGAGACCCAGTACTTC
.,.,TRBV3-1,TRBJ2-7,CASSQDLIPYEQYF,TGTGCCAGCAGCCAAGATCTGATCCCCTACGAGCAGTACTTC
TRBD1,.,TRBV3-1,TRBJ1-2,CASSQSSVGTGSNYGYTF,TGTGCCAGCAGCCAGTCAAGCGTGGGGACAGGGTCTAACTATGGCTACACCTTC
.,.,TRBV30,TRBJ2-2,CAWRVIDAGELFF,TGTGCCTGGAGAGTCATAGATGCCGGGGAGCTGTTTTTT
TRBD1,many,TRBV12-3/TRBV12-4,TRBJ2-3,CASSGTGVGDTQYF,TGTGCCAGCAGTGGGACAGGGGTTGGAGATACGCAGTATTTT
TRBD2,few,TRBV7-2,TRBJ2-3,CASSLVTSGGHEYF,TGTGCCAGCAGCTTAGTTACTAGCGGGGGGCACGAGTATTTT
TRBD1,.,TRBV4-2,TRBJ2-7,CASSQEGQGAYEQYF,TGTGCCAGCAGCCAAGAGGGACAGGGGGCCTACGAGCAGTACTTC
.,few,TRBV4-1,TRBJ2-5,CASSQPREWGETQYF,TGCGCCAGCAGCCAACCCCGGGAGTGGGGAGAGACCCAGTACTTC
TRBD1,.,TRBV10-3,TRBJ2-7,CAISVGQGQYEQYF,TGTGCCATCAGTGTGGGACAGGGGCAATACGAGCAGTACTTC
TRBD1,.,TRBV7-9,TRBJ2-7,CASSSGQSTYEQYF,TGTGCCAGCAGCTCGGGACAGTCAACCTACGAGCAGTACTTC
.,.,TRBV30,TRBJ2-2,CAWSVTHNTGELFF,TGTGCCTGGAGTGTAACCCATAACACCGGGGAGCTGTTTTTT
TRBD1,few,TRBV5-1,TRBJ1-1,CASSSLGTGGPNTEAFF,TGCGCCAGCAGCTCACTGGGGACAGGGGGGCCGAACACTGAAGCTTTCTTT
.,.,TRBV7-9,TRBJ1-1,CASSPRTARETEAFF,TGTGCCAGCAGCCCCAGGACAGCCCGTGAAACTGAAGCTTTCTTT
TRBD1,.,TRBV19,TRBJ1-1,CASIFGQGAGTEAFF,TGTGCCAGTATATTCGGACAGGGGGCAGGGACTGAAGCTTTCTTT
TRBD2,once,TRBV7-9,TRBJ2-5,CASSGATSGMETQYF,TGTGCCAGCAGCGGGGCGACTAGCGGGATGGAGACCCAGTACTTC
.,.,TRBV6-5,TRBJ1-1,CASIDAGTEAFF,TGTGCCAGCATTGACGCGGGTACTGAAGCTTTCTTT
TRBD1,.,TRBV5-1,TRBJ2-5,CASSLVGQGVETQYF,TGCGCCAGCAGCTTGGTGGGACAGGGCGTCGAGACCCAGTACTTC
.,few,TRBV2,TRBJ2-1,CASPPRGQNSYNEQFF,TGTGCCAGCCCCCCGCGGGGACAAAACTCCTACAATGAGCAGTTCTTC
.,few,TRBV5-4,TRBJ1-4,CASTSDDEDEKLFF,TGTGCCAGCACCTCTGACGATGAGGATGAAAAACTGTTTTTT
.,few,TRBV7-8,TRBJ1-1,CASSEDIQGWGTEAFF,TGTGCCAGCAGCGAAGACATACAGGGATGGGGAACTGAAGCTTTCTTT
.,few,TRBV27,TRBJ1-1,CASSGGGTEAFF,TGTGCCAGCAGTGGGGGGGGCACTGAAGCTTTCTTT
TRBD1,few,TRBV15,TRBJ2-7,CATSNNRDRDSYEQYF,TGTGCCACCAGCAACAACCGGGACAGAGATAGCTACGAGCAGTACTTC
.,few,TRBV27,TRBJ2-1,CASSLVAAYNEQFF,TGTGCCAGCAGTTTAGTCGCAGCCTACAATGAGCAGTTCTTC
.,few,TRBV12-3/TRBV12-4,TRBJ1-5,CASKEGYNQPQHF,TGTGCCAGCAAGGAGGGTTACAATCAGCCCCAGCATTTT
.,.,TRBV9,TRBJ1-6,CASSVATGGDSPLHF,TGTGCCAGCAGCGTAGCTACAGGAGGAGATTCACCCCTCCACTTT
TRBD2,.,TRBV7-9,TRBJ2-1,CASSLGPGLAGYEQFF,TGTGCCAGCAGCTTAGGACCGGGACTAGCAGGGTATGAGCAGTTCTTC
.,few,TRBV13,TRBJ1-1,CASSLSTENTEAFF,TGTGCCAGCAGCTTAAGCACCGAGAACACTGAAGCTTTCTTT
.,.,TRBV12-3/TRBV12-4,TRBJ2-5,CASSSLGGQETQYF,TGTGCCAGCAGTTCTTTGGGTGGCCAAGAGACCCAGTACTTC
TRBD2,.,TRBV13,TRBJ2-3,CASSPRGGGELTDTQYF,TGTGCCAGCAGCCCGCGCGGGGGGGGCGAATTGACAGATACGCAGTATTTT
TRBD1,many,TRBV6-2/TRBV6-3,TRBJ2-2,CASSNGQEPNTGELFF,TGTGCCAGCAGTAACGGACAGGAACCGAACACCGGGGAGCTGTTTTTT
TRBD2,.,TRBV4-1,TRBJ2-3,CASSPGTSSGTDTQYF,TGCGCCAGCAGCCCTGGGACTAGCTCAGGCACAGATACGCAGTATTTT
.,.,TRBV27,TRBJ1-1,CASSLSSWVNTEAFF,TGTGCCAGCAGTTTATCCTCATGGGTGAACACTGAAGCTTTCTTT
TRBD1,few,TRBV19,TRBJ1-6,CASSAEAGGSPLHF,TGTGCCAGTAGCGCTGAGGCAGGGGGTTCACCCCTCCACTTT